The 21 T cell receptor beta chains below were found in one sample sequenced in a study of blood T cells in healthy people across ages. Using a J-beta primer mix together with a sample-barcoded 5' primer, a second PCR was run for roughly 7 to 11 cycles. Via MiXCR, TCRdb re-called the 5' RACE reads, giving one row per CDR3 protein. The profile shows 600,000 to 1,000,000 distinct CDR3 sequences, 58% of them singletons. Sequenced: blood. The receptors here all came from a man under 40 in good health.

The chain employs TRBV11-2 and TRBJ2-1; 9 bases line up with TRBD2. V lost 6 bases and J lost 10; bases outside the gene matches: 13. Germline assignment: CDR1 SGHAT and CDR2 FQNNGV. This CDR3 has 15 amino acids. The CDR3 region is CASRNTGLAGVEQFF. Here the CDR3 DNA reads TGTGCCAGCAGAAACACGGGACTAGCTGGCGTGGAGCAGTTCTTC.

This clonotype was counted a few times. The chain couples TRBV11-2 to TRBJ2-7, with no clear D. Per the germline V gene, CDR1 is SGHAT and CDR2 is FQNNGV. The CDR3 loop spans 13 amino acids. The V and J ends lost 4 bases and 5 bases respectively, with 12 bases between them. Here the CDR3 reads CASSYTTADEQYF. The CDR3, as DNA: TGTGCCAGCAGCTATACGACGGCGGACGAGCAGTACTTC.

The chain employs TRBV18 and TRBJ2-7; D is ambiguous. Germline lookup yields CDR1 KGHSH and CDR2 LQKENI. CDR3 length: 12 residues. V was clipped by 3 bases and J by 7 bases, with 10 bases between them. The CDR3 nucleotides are TGTGCCAGCTCACCCGACCTGGGAGAGCAGTACTTC. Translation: CASSPDLGEQYF.

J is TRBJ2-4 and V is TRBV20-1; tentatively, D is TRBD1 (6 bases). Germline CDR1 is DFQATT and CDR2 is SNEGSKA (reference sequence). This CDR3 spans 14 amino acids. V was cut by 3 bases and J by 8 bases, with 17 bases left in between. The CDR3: CSASPSGHSDIQYF. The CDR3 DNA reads TGCAGTGCTAGTCCCTCGGGACACTCGGACATTCAGTACTTC.

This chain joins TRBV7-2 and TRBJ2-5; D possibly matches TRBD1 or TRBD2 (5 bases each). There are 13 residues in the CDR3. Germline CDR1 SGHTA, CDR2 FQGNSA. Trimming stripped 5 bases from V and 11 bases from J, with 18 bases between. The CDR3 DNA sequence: TGTGCCAGCAGCGTAGGCCCGGGACGCCAGCAGTACTTC. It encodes CASSVGPGRQQYF. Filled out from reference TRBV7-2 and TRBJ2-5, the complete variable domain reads GAGVSQSPSNKVTEKGKDVELRCDPISGHTALYWYRQSLGQGLEFLIYFQGNSAPDKSGLPSDRFSAERTGGSVSTLTIQRTQQEDSAVYLCASSVGPGRQQYFGPGTRLLVL.

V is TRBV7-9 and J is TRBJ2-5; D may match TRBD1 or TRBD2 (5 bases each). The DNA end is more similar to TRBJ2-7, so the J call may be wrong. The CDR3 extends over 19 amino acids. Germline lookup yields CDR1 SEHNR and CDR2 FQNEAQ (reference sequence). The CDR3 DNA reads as TGTGCCAGCAGCTCTCAAACCGCGAAAGACAGCCAGGGACCTTACGAGCAGTACTTC. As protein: CASSSQTAKDSQGPYEQYF.

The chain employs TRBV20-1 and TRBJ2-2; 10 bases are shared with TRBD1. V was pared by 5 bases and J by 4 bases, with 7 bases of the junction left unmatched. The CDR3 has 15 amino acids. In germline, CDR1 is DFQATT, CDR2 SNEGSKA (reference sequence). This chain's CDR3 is CSAAPGQGLTGELFF. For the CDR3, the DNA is TGCAGTGCTGCCCCGGGACAGGGGCTCACCGGGGAGCTGTTTTTT.

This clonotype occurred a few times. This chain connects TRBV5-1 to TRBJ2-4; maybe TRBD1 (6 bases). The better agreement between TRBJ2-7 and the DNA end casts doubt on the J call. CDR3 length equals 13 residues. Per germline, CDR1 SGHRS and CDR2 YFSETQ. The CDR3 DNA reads TGCGCCAGCAGCCTCGGACAGTCGGGCGAGCAGTACTTC. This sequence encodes CASSLGQSGEQYF.

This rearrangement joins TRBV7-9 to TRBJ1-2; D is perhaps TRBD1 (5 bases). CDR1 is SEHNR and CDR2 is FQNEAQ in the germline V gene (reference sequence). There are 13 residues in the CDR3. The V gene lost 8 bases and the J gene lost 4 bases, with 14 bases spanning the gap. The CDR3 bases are TGTGCCAGCGGCCAGGGATTCCTCTATGGCTACACCTTC. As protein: CASGQGFLYGYTF.

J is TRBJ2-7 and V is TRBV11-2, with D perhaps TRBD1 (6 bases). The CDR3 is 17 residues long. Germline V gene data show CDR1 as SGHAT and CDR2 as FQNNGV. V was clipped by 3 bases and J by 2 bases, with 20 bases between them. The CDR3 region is CASSFSLQGPETYEQYF. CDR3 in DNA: TGTGCCAGCAGCTTTTCCCTACAGGGTCCCGAAACCTACGAGCAGTACTTC.

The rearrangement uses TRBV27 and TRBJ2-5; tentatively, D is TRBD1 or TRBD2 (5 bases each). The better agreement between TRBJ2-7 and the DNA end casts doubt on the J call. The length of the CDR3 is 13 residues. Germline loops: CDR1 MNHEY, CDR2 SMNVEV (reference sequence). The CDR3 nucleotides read TGTGCCAGCAAACAGGCCGGAGGTGGCGAGCAGTACTTC. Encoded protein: CASKQAGGGEQYF.

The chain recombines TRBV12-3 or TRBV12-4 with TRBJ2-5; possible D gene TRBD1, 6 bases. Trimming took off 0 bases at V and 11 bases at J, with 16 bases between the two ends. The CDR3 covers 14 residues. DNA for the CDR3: TGTGCCAGCAGTTTAGCGCCGGGACAACAAGAGCAGTACTTC. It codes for CASSLAPGQQEQYF.

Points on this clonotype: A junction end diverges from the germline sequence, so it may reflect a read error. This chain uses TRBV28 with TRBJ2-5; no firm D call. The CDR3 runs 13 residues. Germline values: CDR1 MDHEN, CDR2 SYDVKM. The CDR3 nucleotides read TGTGCCAGCAGGGTAGGGTTTCAAGGGACCCAGTACTTC. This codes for CASRVGFQGTQYF.

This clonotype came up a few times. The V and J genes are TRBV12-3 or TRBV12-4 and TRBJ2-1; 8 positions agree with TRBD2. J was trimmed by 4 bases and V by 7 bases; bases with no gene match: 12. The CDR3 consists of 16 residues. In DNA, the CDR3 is TGTGCCAGCACCCCAGCCAGCGGGAGCAGTTACAATGAGCAGTTCTTC. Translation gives CASTPASGSSYNEQFF.

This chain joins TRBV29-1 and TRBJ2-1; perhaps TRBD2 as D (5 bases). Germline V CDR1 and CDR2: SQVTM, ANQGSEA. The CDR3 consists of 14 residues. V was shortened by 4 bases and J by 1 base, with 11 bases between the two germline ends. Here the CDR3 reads CSVGKSGSYNEQFF. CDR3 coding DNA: TGCAGCGTTGGAAAAAGCGGATCCTACAATGAGCAGTTCTTC.

CDR3 region: CSVDTGSDTQYF. Written as DNA, the CDR3 is TGCAGCGTTGATACAGGGTCCGATACGCAGTATTTT. The V call is TRBV29-1, the J call TRBJ2-3; perhaps TRBD1 as D (6 bases). The CDR3 covers 12 residues. CDR1 and CDR2 (germline): SQVTM, ANQGSEA. Between the trimmed V and J ends, which lost 3 bases and 6 bases, there was a span of 10 bases.

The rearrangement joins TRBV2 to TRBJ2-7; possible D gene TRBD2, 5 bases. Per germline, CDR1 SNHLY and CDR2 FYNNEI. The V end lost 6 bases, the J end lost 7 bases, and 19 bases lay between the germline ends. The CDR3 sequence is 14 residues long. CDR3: CASRGGSTYNEQYF. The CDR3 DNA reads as TGTGCCAGCAGGGGCGGGTCAACCTACAATGAGCAGTACTTC.

The CDR3 loop is CSARDARQGMDYGYTF. The CDR3 bases are TGCAGTGCTAGAGATGCGCGACAGGGGATGGACTATGGCTACACCTTC. The rearrangement links TRBV20-1 to TRBJ1-2; 8 bases are shared with TRBD1. Per germline, CDR1 DFQATT and CDR2 SNEGSKA (reference sequence). The junction had 9 bases not matched to a gene; V was cut back by 0 bases and J by 3 bases. There are 16 residues in the CDR3.

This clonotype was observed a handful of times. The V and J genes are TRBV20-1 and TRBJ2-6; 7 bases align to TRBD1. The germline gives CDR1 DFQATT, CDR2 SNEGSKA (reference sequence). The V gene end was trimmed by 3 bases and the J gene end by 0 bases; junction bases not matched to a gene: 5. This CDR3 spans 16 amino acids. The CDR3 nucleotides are TGCAGTGCTAGCTCGGGACAGAGCTCTGGGGCCAACGTCCTGACTTTC. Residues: CSASSGQSSGANVLTF.

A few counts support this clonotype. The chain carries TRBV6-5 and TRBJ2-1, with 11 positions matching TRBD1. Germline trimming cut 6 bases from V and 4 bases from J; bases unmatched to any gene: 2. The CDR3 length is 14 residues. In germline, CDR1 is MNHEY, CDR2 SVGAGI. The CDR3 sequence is CASRGQGVYNEQFF. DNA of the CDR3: TGTGCCAGCAGGGGACAGGGGGTTTACAATGAGCAGTTCTTC.

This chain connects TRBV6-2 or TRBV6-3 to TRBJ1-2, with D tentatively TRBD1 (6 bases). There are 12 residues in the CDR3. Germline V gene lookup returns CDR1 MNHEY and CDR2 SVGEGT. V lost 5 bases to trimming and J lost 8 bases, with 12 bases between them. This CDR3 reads CASSTQGDGYTF. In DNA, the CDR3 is TGTGCCAGCAGTACACAGGGAGACGGCTACACCTTC.